The 19 T cell receptor beta chains below come from one sample, sequenced in a study of blood T cell repertoires in COVID-19. Clones were read by immunoSEQ multiplex PCR, and TCRdb kept only the in-frame ones, dropping some. The sample yields fewer than 200,000 clones, 70% to 90% seen once. The source material was peripheral blood. The source is a woman aged 80 or over with COVID-19, enrolled during active disease.

The CDR3 loop reads CASSPGSGQGTSYTF. The CDR3 DNA reads TGTGCCAGCAGCCCGGGTTCTGGACAGGGAACTAGCTACACCTTC. The chain links TRBV28 to TRBJ1-2, with 8 nucleotides matching TRBD1. This CDR3 region has 15 residues. CDR1 and CDR2 from the germline V gene are MDHEN and SYDVKM. Trimming removed 6 bases from V and 9 bases from J; junction bases left unmatched: 15.

J is TRBJ1-2 and V is TRBV5-6, with D perhaps matching TRBD1 (5 bases). Trimming took 4 bases from V and 4 from J, leaving 11 bases between them. The CDR3 consists of 13 residues. Germline CDR1 SGHDT, CDR2 YYEEEE. The CDR3 nucleotides are TGTGCCAGCAGCCCCCGGGGGACCTATGGCTACACCTTC. This encodes CASSPRGTYGYTF.

This clone was detected once. The rearrangement joins TRBV7-9 to TRBJ2-7; D possibly corresponds to TRBD1 (7 bases). V lost 5 bases and J 3 bases, leaving 17 bases between the germline ends. Germline V gives CDR1 SEHNR, CDR2 FQNEAQ (reference sequence). This CDR3 spans 15 amino acids. The CDR3 spells CASSGGGRDLYEQYF. The DNA of the CDR3 is TGTGCCAGCAGCGGAGGGGGCCGAGATCTCTACGAGCAGTACTTC.

V usage is TRBV7-6 and J usage is TRBJ1-1; D possibly corresponds to TRBD1 (5 bases). V lost 3 bases to trimming and J lost 1 base, with 12 bases between them. The CDR3 has 15 residues. Germline CDR1 and CDR2: SGHVS and FNYEAQ. The DNA of the CDR3 is TGTGCCAGCAGCTTGAGGGGAGGTCGGAACACTGAAGCTTTCTTT. Amino acids: CASSLRGGRNTEAFF.

J is TRBJ2-7 and V is TRBV19, with 13 bases matching TRBD2. Per germline, CDR1 LNHDA and CDR2 SQIVND (reference sequence). This CDR3 contains 16 residues. V was clipped by 3 bases and J by 0 bases; unmatched bases: 2. The DNA for the CDR3 is TGTGCCAGTAGTATGGGACTAGCGGGGTACTCCTACGAGCAGTACTTC. Its translation: CASSMGLAGYSYEQYF.

The V call is TRBV7-2, the J call TRBJ1-2; D may be TRBD1 (6 bases). CDR1 is SGHTA and CDR2 is FQGNSA in the germline V gene. V lost 4 bases and J 4 bases, leaving 7 bases between the germline ends. There are 12 residues in the CDR3. The CDR3 DNA follows: TGTGCCAGCAGCTGGACAGTCTATGGCTACACCTTC. This sequence encodes CASSWTVYGYTF.

The chain recombines TRBV2 with TRBJ1-1, with 9 bases lining up with TRBD1. J lost 6 bases, V lost 6 bases, and 8 bases had no gene match. The germline V gene encodes CDR1 SNHLY and CDR2 FYNNEI. The CDR3 sequence is 14 residues long. Here the CDR3 reads CASRPTGGRSEAFF. CDR3 nucleotides: TGTGCCAGCAGACCGACAGGGGGGAGGTCTGAAGCTTTCTTT.

This sequence joins TRBV6-1 and TRBJ2-3; D not certain. The CDR3 covers 13 residues. V lost 2 bases and J lost 7, with 10 bases in between. Germline CDR1 reads MNHNS; CDR2 reads SASEGT. The CDR3 coding sequence is TGTGCCAGCAGTGAAAATAGTGCATATACGCAGTATTTT. Amino acid sequence: CASSENSAYTQYF.

CDR3 DNA: TGTGCCAGCAGCTCGATGACAGGGGGAGAGACCCAGTACTTC. Its translation is CASSSMTGGETQYF. The chain is built from TRBV7-8 and TRBJ2-5, with 9 bases identical to TRBD1. Per germline, CDR1 SGHVS and CDR2 FQNEAQ. The CDR3 is made up of 14 amino acids. V lost 4 bases to trimming and J lost 4 bases; unmatched junction nucleotides: 4.

This chain links TRBV6-6 with TRBJ2-3; TRBD1 agrees at 9 bases. V shed 3 bases, J shed 5 bases, and the junction held 9 bases outside the gene matches. The germline V gene has CDR1 MNHNY and CDR2 SVGAGI (reference sequence). The CDR3 runs 16 residues. CDR3 nucleotide sequence: TGTGCCAGCAGTTATGGGACAGGGTCTGTCGGAGATACGCAGTATTTT. As protein: CASSYGTGSVGDTQYF.

There are a few counts of this clone. J is TRBJ2-1 and V is TRBV4-2; 14 bases agree with TRBD2. The V and J ends lost 0 bases and 7 bases, in that order; junction bases with no gene match: 5. The CDR3 runs to 17 residues. The germline CDR1 and CDR2 sequences are LGHNA and YNFKEQ. The DNA of the CDR3 is TGTGCCAGCAGCCAAGATCCAGGACTAGCGGGAGGTAATGAGCAGTTCTTC. Its translation: CASSQDPGLAGGNEQFF.

The rearrangement joins TRBV9 to TRBJ1-5; TRBD1 is a possible D gene (5 bases). V lost 4 bases and J lost 4, with 12 bases in between. CDR3 size: 14 residues. CDR1 SGDLS and CDR2 YYNGEE come from the germline V gene. DNA of the CDR3: TGTGCCAGCAGCCCAGACAGTGGGAATCAGCCCCAGCATTTT. It specifies CASSPDSGNQPQHF. Complete variable domain (other parts from reference TRBV9 and TRBJ1-5): DSGVTQTPKHLITATGQRVTLRCSPRSGDLSVYWYQQSLDQGLQFLIQYYNGEERAKGNILERFSAQQFPDLHSELNLSSLELGDSALYFCASSPDSGNQPQHFGDGTRLSIL.

V usage is TRBV29-1 and J usage is TRBJ2-1, with 13 bases identical to TRBD2. Germline V lookup: CDR1 SQVTM, CDR2 ANQGSEA. This CDR3 is 12 amino acids long. V was clipped by 7 bases and J by 10 bases; unmatched bases: 4. DNA for the CDR3: TGCAGCGCCACTAGCGGGGGGGAGGAGCAGTTCTTC. As protein: CSATSGGEEQFF.

The V call is TRBV28, the J call TRBJ2-7, with 7 bases aligning to TRBD1. Germline loops: CDR1 MDHEN, CDR2 SYDVKM. V dropped 5 bases and J dropped 2; count of bases not matched to a gene: 9. This CDR3 spans 15 amino acids. Here the CDR3 DNA reads TGTGCCAGCAGTGCGACCTCGACAGGGACCTACGAGCAGTACTTC. Encoded protein: CASSATSTGTYEQYF.

The chain couples TRBV6-5 to TRBJ1-5; 8 nucleotides line up with TRBD1. Trimming cost V 8 bases and J 4 bases; bases outside gene matches: 7. Germline lookup yields CDR1 MNHEY and CDR2 SVGAGI. CDR3 length: 14 amino acids. DNA of the CDR3: TGTGCCAGCTCCGGGGACAGGAATAATCAGCCCCAGCATTTT. This encodes CASSGDRNNQPQHF.

The chain employs TRBV27 and TRBJ2-7, with TRBD1 matching 10 bases. The J segment lost 3 bases and the V segment lost 5 bases, leaving 7 bases of the junction unmatched. CDR1 MNHEY and CDR2 SMNVEV come from the germline V gene (reference sequence). CDR3 length: 15 amino acids. In DNA form, the CDR3 reads TGTGCCAGCAGTCATCGGGACAGGGGAGGCTACGAGCAGTACTTC. Translation gives CASSHRDRGGYEQYF.

Remarks on this clone: A much larger clone differs from this one at a single base, so this may be a read error. In the same sample, other DNA sequences code for this CDR3. J is TRBJ1-3 and V is TRBV3-1 (or the pseudogene TRBV3-2); no reliable D call. There are 13 residues in the CDR3. With 4 bases removed from V and 0 bases from J, the gap between germline ends came to 4 bases. Germline values: CDR1 LGHDT, CDR2 YNNKEL (reference sequence). CDR3 sequence reads: CASSPSSGNTIYF. The CDR3 DNA reads TGTGCCAGCAGCCCGAGCTCTGGAAACACCATATATTTT.

This clone was detected only a few times. The rearrangement uses TRBV7-9 and TRBJ2-1; weak D call: TRBD2 (5 bases). V lost 4 bases and J 13 bases, leaving 11 bases between the germline ends. This CDR3 is built from 11 residues. Looked up from germline, CDR1 is SEHNR and CDR2 is FQNEAQ (reference sequence). The CDR3 DNA sequence: TGTGCCAGCAGCTCCGATGGGAGACAGTTCTTC. Translated: CASSSDGRQFF.

The V gene is TRBV19, the J gene TRBJ1-2, with D possibly being TRBD1 (5 bases). Looked up from germline, CDR1 is LNHDA and CDR2 is SQIVND (reference sequence). V lost 9 bases, J lost 5 bases, and 19 bases lay in between. CDR3 length equals 14 residues. CDR3 protein: CASCERPGLYGYTF. In DNA form, the CDR3 reads TGTGCCAGCTGTGAGCGGCCGGGACTTTATGGCTACACCTTC.